This entry is about one T cell receptor beta chain. The V end lost 7 bases, the J end lost 3 bases, and 6 bases lay between the germline ends. The CDR3 has 11 residues. In germline, CDR1 is LNHDA, CDR2 SQIVND (reference sequence). The sample belongs to a study of blood T cell repertoires in COVID-19. Sequencing used immunoSEQ multiplex PCR; TCRdb keeps in-frame clones, though not all of them. The sample has 150,000 to 200,000 clones; over 75% are singletons. Input material: peripheral blood. The source of this sequence is a woman older than 75 with active or convalescent COVID-19. The rearrangement links TRBV19 to TRBJ1-1; D is undetermined. CDR3 DNA sequence: TGTGCCAGTATCTATTACACTGAAGCTTTCTTT. The encoded protein is CASIYYTEAFF.